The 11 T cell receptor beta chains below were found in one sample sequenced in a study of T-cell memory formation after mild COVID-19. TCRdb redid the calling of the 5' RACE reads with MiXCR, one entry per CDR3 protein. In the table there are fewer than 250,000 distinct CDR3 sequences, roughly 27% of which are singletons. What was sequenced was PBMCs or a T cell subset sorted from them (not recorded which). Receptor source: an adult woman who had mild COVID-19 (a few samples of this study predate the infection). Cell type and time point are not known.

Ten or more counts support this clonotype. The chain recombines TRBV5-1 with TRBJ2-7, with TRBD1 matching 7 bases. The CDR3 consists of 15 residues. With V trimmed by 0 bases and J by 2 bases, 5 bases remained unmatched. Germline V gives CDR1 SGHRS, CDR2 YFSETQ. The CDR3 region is CASSLGQGPTYEQYF. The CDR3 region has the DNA TGCGCCAGCAGCTTGGGACAGGGACCAACCTACGAGCAGTACTTC.

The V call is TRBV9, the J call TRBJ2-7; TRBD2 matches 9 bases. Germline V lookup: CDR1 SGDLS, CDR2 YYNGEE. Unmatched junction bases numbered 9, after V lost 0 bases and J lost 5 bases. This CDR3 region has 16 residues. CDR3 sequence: CASSVARLAGRHEQYF. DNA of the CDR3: TGTGCCAGCAGCGTAGCTCGGCTAGCGGGGCGACACGAGCAGTACTTC.

The CDR3 coding sequence is TGCAGTGCTAGCAGACCAGGACTAGCGGGGACCAATGAGCAGTTCTTC. This sequence encodes CSASRPGLAGTNEQFF. This chain connects TRBV20-1 to TRBJ2-1, with 12 bases lining up with TRBD2. CDR3 length: 16 amino acids. V shed 3 bases and J 6 bases; nucleotides not matched to a gene: 9. CDR1 and CDR2 from the germline V gene are DFQATT and SNEGSKA (reference sequence).

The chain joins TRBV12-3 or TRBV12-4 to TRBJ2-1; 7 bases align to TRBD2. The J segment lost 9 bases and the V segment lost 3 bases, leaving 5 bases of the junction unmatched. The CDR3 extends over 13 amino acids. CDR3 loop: CASSFGGEGEQFF. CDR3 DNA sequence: TGTGCCAGCAGTTTTGGGGGGGAGGGTGAGCAGTTCTTC.

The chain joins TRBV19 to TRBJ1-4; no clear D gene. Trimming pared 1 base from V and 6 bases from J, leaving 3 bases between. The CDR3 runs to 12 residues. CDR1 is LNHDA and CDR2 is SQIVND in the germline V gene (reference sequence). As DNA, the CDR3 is TGTGCCAGTAGTATAGGTGATGAAAAACTGTTTTTT. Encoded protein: CASSIGDEKLFF.

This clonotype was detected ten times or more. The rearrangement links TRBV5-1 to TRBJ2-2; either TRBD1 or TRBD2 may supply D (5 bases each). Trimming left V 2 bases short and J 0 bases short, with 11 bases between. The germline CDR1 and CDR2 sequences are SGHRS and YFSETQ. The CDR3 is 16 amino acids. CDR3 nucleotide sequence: TGCGCCAGCAGCTTACCCGGGGCGGCGAACACCGGGGAGCTGTTTTTT. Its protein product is CASSLPGAANTGELFF.

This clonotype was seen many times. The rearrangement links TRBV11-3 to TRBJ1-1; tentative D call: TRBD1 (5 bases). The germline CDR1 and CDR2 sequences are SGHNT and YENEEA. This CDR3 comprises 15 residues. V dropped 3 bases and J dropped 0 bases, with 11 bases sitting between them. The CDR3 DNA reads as TGTGCCAGCAGCTTGAGCGGGGGGATGAACACTGAAGCTTTCTTT. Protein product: CASSLSGGMNTEAFF.

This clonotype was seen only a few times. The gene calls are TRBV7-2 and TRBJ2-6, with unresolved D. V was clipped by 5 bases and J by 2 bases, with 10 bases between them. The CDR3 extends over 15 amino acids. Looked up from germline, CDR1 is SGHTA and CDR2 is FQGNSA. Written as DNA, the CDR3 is TGTGCCAGCAGCCGCACCAGCGCTGGGGCCAACGTCCTGACTTTC. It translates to CASSRTSAGANVLTF.

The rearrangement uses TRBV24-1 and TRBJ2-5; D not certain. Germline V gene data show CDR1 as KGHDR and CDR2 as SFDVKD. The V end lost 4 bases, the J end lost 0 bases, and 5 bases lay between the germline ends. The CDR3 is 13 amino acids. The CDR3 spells CATSDDYQETQYF. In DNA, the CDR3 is TGTGCCACCAGTGACGATTACCAAGAGACCCAGTACTTC.

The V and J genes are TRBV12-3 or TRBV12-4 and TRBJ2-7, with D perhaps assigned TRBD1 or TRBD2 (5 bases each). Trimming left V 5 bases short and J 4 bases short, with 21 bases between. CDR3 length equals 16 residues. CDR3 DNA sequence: TGTGCCAGCAGTCACACCGCCGGGGCAGGACGATACGAGCAGTACTTC. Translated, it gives CASSHTAGAGRYEQYF.

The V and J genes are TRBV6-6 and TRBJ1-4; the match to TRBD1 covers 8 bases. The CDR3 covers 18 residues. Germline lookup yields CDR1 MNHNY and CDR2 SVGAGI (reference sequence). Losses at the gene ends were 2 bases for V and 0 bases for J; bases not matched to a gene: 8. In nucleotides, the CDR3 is TGTGCCAGCAGTTACGACAGGGGATGGGGAGCAACTAATGAAAAACTGTTTTTT. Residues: CASSYDRGWGATNEKLFF.